This TCR beta chain is from a study of spatial heterogeneity in lung cancer. About the study: Fewer alpha-chain than beta-chain sequences were consistently detected. Every unique TCR and UMI combination, on average, appeared more than ten times in raw reads.

Indicated time point: blood at routine non-recurrence follow-up after resection. Unsorted tumor, nontumor lung tissue or cryopreserved PBMC supplied the whole RNA. This clonotype is labeled medium-sized. Each CDR3 protein gets one entry after TCRdb re-called the 5' RACE reads with MiXCR. The sample records about 15,000 distinct CDR3 sequences, 15% to 20% being singletons. The CDR3 is 13 residues long. V was trimmed by 7 bases and J by 6 bases, leaving 13 bases between them. The germline gives CDR1 MNHEY, CDR2 SVGEGT. Specimen: PBMCs, collected at follow-up. The receptor was isolated from a male donor with early-stage non-small cell lung cancer. J is TRBJ1-5 and V is TRBV6-2 or TRBV6-3; D is possibly TRBD1 (5 bases). CDR3: CASNLRGSQPQHF. The CDR3 DNA reads TGTGCCAGCAACCTACGGGGGTCTCAGCCCCAGCATTTT.